Listed below are T cell receptor beta chains from one sample, sequenced in a study of shared clonotypes between healthy human individuals. Data came from immunoSEQ multiplex PCR; TCRdb stores just in-frame clones and leaves some out. This table holds around 1.1 million clones, around 78% found once. The sample taken for sequencing was memory CD4+ T cells from PBMCs. These receptors came from a man in his late teens or twenties in good health. Some clones in this sample may be carry-over from other donors' samples. Both conserved end residues are part of each CDR3. A D gene is named only where the DNA matches it firmly. Size values are once, few and many counts, or a class for expanded clones, and some rows have none.

abundance	d_gene	j_gene	v_gene	CDR3aa	CDR3nt
-	-	TRBJ2-7	TRBV4-2	CASSQERGGYEQYF	TGTGCCAGCAGCCAAGAGAGGGGGGGCTACGAGCAGTACTTC
-	-	TRBJ2-3	TRBV27	CASTVHPTDTQYF	TGTGCCAGCACCGTACACCCCACAGATACGCAGTATTTT
-	-	TRBJ2-1	TRBV25-1	CASSERGLGEQFF	TGTGCCAGCAGTGAGCGGGGATTGGGTGAGCAGTTCTTC
-	-	TRBJ2-1	TRBV4-3	CASSQAYHTSSYNEQFF	TGCGCCAGCAGCCAAGCGTATCATACGAGCTCCTACAATGAGCAGTTCTTC
-	-	TRBJ1-1	TRBV5-1	CASSFGVLNTEAFF	TGCGCCAGCAGCTTTGGTGTCCTCAACACTGAAGCTTTCTTT
-	TRBD2	TRBJ2-3	TRBV5-1	CASNFNAGGPTDTQYF	TGCGCCAGCAACTTCAATGCGGGGGGGCCCACAGATACGCAGTATTTT
few	-	TRBJ1-2	TRBV28	CASSLLWGEDGDYGYTF	TGTGCCAGCAGTTTATTGTGGGGGGAGGACGGAGACTATGGCTACACCTTC
-	TRBD1	TRBJ1-1	TRBV2	CASSPDRAKAFF	TGTGCCAGCAGCCCCGACAGGGCGAAAGCTTTCTTT
-	TRBD1	TRBJ2-7	TRBV10-3	CASYQGQGAYEQYF	TGTGCCAGTTATCAGGGACAGGGGGCCTACGAGCAGTACTTC
-	TRBD1	TRBJ1-2	TRBV2	CASSEEGQGGYQGYTF	TGTGCCAGCAGTGAAGAGGGACAGGGGGGTTATCAGGGCTACACCTTC
-	TRBD1	TRBJ1-5	TRBV2	CASSEDRDYQPQHF	TGTGCCAGCAGCGAGGACAGGGATTATCAGCCCCAGCATTTT
-	-	TRBJ2-7	TRBV5-1	CASSSSGSLSYEQYF	TGCGCCAGCAGCTCCTCTGGCAGTCTTTCCTACGAGCAGTACTTC
-	TRBD1	TRBJ1-1	TRBV27	CASSSTGVTEAFF	TGTGCCAGCAGCTCCACAGGGGTAACTGAAGCTTTCTTT
-	-	TRBJ1-5	TRBV18	CASSPDGNQPQHF	TGTGCCAGCTCACCCGATGGCAATCAGCCCCAGCATTTT
-	-	TRBJ2-5	TRBV6-5	CASSSVRDKVETQYF	TGTGCCAGCAGTTCCGTACGGGACAAAGTTGAGACCCAGTACTTC
few	-	TRBJ2-7	TRBV27	CASSFVQGLREQYF	TGTGCCAGCAGTTTCGTACAGGGTCTACGTGAGCAGTACTTC
-	TRBD1	TRBJ1-1	TRBV5-1	CASSGTGGHTEAFF	TGCGCCAGCAGCGGAACAGGGGGCCACACTGAAGCTTTCTTT
-	-	TRBJ2-7	TRBV5-3	CARSLSVRDEQYF	TGTGCCAGAAGCTTGTCAGTCCGCGACGAGCAGTACTTC
-	TRBD2	TRBJ2-1	TRBV5-4	CASTLAVLAGEGDEQFF	TGTGCCAGCACTTTGGCCGTACTAGCGGGAGAGGGCGATGAGCAGTTCTTC
-	TRBD1	TRBJ1-5	TRBV6-1	CASRDRETSGPQHF	TGTGCCAGCAGGGACAGGGAGACCTCCGGGCCCCAGCATTTT
-	-	TRBJ1-4	TRBV29-1	CSAGGDTPEKLFF	TGCAGCGCCGGGGGGGACACACCAGAAAAACTGTTTTTT
-	-	TRBJ2-5	TRBV5-1	CASSRAQETQYF	TGCGCCAGCAGCCGGGCTCAAGAGACCCAGTACTTC
once	TRBD1	TRBJ1-2	TRBV28	CASSTRGQNFYGYTF	TGTGCCAGCAGTACCCGGGGACAGAACTTCTATGGCTACACCTTC
-	TRBD2	TRBJ2-1	TRBV7-9	CASSLAPLAGLHPPNEQFF	TGTGCCAGCAGCTTAGCCCCACTAGCGGGACTACACCCTCCCAATGAGCAGTTCTTC
-	TRBD2	TRBJ2-1	TRBV7-8	CASSPLADNEQFF	TGTGCCAGCAGCCCACTAGCGGACAATGAGCAGTTCTTC
-	TRBD1	TRBJ2-3	TRBV5-1	CASSSLPTGAPDTQYF	TGCGCCAGCAGCTCCCTTCCGACAGGGGCGCCGGATACGCAGTATTTT